This T cell receptor (beta chain) comes out of a study of control samples from healthy donors and cancer patients. J was trimmed by 6 bases and V by 5 bases; bases with no gene match: 6. Per germline, CDR1 SGHTA and CDR2 FQGNSA. This CDR3 spans 15 amino acids. Profiling relied on immunoSEQ multiplex PCR, and the TCRdb table lists in-frame clones only, not all of them. The sample shows over 65,000 clones, around 95% of them seen only once. This receptor was taken from a woman aged 40-49 years in good health. Material: blood. This rearrangement joins TRBV7-2 to TRBJ2-2, with TRBD1 matching 10 bases. CDR3 sequence reads: CASSLGTGEAGELFF. In nucleotides, the CDR3 is TGTGCCAGCAGCCTAGGGACAGGGGAGGCCGGGGAGCTGTTTTTT.